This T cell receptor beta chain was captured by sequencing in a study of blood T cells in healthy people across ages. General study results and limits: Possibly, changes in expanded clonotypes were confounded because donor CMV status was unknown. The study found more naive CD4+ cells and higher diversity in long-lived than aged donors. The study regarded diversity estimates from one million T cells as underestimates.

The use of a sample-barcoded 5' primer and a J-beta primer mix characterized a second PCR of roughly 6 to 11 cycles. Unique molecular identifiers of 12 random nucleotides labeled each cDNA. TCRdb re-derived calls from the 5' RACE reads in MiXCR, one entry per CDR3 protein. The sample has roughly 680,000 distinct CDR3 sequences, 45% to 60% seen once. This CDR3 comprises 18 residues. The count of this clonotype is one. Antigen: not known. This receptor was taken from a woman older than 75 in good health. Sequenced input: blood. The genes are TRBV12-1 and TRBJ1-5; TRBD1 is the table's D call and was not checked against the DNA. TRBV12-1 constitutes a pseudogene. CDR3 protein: CASSYPRAGDYSNQPQHF. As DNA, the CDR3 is TGTGCCAGCAGCTATCCGAGGGCAGGGGACTATAGCAATCAGCCCCAGCATTTT.